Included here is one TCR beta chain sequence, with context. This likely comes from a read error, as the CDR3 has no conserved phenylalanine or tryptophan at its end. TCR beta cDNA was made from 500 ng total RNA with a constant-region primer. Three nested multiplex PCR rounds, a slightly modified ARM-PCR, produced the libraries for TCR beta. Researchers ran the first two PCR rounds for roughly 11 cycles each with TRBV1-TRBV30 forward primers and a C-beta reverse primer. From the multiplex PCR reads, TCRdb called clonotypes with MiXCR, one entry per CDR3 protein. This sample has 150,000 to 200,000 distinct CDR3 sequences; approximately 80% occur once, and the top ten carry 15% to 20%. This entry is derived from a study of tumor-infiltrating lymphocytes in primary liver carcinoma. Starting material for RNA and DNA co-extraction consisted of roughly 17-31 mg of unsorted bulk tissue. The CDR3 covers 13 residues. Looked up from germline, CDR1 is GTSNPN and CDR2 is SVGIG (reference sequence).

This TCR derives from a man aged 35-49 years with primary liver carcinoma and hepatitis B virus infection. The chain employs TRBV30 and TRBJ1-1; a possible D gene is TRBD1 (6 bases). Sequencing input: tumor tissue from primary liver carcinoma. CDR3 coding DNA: TGCGCCTGGCTGAGGGGGTTTTACACTGAAGCTTTCTTA. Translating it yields CAWLRGFYTEAFL.